The entry below gives a single T cell receptor beta chain sequence along with its context. What it binds is unknown. Sorted-subset replicate PCR reactions were performed with roughly 200 ng DNA, corresponding to about 30,000 T cell genomes. In the original analysis: Because ImmunoSEQ provided only junction sequences with no quality scores, the filtering differed. Profiled with immunoSEQ multiplex PCR; TCRdb holds only in-frame clones, not every one. V and J calls and clone size are as listed in that table; D and trimming were resolved from the DNA. Here the sample spans 1.5 million to 2.5 million clones, about 95% being singletons. CD45RO negativity and positive selection for CCR7 defined naive CD8 cells, a population that excluded terminally differentiated effector memory CD45RA+ cells. The data are from a study of shared clonotypes between healthy human individuals. Across the study: CD8 memory received one plate per donor, CD8 naive two, CD4 memory three and CD4 naive three. Regarding the study as a whole: Unshared clonotypes carried lower generation probabilities than those common to all four donors.

The receptor comes from a man aged 18 to 29 in good health. Sequencing was performed on naive CD8+ T cells sorted from blood.

CDR3 bases: TGTGCCAGCAGACAAAAGCGGGGTAGCAATCAGCCCCAGCATTTT. As protein: CASRQKRGSNQPQHF. The chain combines TRBV6-5 with TRBJ1-5; D unclear. V lost 6 bases, J lost 0 bases, and 12 bases lay in between. Per the germline V gene, CDR1 is MNHEY and CDR2 is SVGAGI. This CDR3 has 15 amino acids.